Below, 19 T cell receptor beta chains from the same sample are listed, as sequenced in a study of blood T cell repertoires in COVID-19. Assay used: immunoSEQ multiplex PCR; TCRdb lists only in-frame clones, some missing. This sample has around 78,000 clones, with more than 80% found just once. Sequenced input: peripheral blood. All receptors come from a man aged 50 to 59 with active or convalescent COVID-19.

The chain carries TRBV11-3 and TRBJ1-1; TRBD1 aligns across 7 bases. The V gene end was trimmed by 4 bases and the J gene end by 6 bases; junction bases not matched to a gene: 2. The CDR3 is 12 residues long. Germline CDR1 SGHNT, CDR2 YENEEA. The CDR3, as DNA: TGTGCCAGCAGCTCAACAGGGGCTGAAGCTTTCTTT. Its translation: CASSSTGAEAFF.

CDR3 amino acids: CASSEPGQGYNEQFF. The DNA of the CDR3 is TGTGCCAGCAGTGAACCGGGACAGGGGTACAATGAGCAGTTCTTC. The J gene is TRBJ2-1, the V gene TRBV6-1; 10 bases line up with TRBD1. Germline V gene lookup returns CDR1 MNHNS and CDR2 SASEGT. Trimming at V came to 2 bases and at J to 4 bases, leaving 2 bases not matched to a gene. The CDR3 loop spans 15 amino acids.

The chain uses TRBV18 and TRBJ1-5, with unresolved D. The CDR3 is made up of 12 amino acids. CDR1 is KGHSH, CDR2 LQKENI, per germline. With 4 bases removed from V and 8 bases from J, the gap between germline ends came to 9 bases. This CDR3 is CASSQPPEPQHF. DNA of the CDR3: TGTGCCAGCTCACAACCCCCAGAGCCCCAGCATTTT.

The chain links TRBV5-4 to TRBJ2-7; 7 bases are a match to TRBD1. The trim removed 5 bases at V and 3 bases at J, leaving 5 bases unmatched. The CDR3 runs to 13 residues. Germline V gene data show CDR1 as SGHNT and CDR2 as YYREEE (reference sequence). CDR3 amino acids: CASRGRDSYEQYF. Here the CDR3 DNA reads TGTGCCAGCAGAGGCCGGGACAGCTACGAGCAGTACTTC.

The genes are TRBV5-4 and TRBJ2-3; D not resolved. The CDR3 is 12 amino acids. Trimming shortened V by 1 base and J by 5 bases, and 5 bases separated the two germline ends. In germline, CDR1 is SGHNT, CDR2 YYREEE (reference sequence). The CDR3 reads CASSLPRDTQYF. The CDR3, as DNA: TGTGCCAGCAGCTTGCCCAGAGATACGCAGTATTTT.

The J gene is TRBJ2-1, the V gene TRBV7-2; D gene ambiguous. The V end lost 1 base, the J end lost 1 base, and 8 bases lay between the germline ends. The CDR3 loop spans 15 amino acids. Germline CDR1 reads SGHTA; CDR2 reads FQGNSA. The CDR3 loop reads CASSLDPLSYNEQFF. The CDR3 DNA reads TGTGCCAGCAGCTTAGATCCGTTATCCTACAATGAGCAGTTCTTC.

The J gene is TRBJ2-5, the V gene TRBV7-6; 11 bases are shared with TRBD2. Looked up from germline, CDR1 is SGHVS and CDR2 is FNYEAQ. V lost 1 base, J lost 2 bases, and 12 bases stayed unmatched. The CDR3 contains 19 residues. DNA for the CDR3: TGTGCCAGCAGCTTAGGAGGTTTTCGGACTAGCGGGCAACAAGAGACCCAGTACTTC. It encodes CASSLGGFRTSGQQETQYF.

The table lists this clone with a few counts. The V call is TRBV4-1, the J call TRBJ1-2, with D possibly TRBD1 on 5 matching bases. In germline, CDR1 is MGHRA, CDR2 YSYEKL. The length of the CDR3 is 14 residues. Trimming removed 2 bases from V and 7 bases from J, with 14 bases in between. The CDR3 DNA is TGCGCCAGCAGCCAACCCGGGACTTTGACTGGCTACACCTTC. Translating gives CASSQPGTLTGYTF.

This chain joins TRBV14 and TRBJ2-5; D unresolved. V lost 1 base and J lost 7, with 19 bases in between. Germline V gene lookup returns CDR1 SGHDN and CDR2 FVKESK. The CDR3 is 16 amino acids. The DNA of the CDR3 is TGTGCCAGCAGCCAAGTAATCAGAGACCTACCGGGGACCCAGTACTTC. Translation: CASSQVIRDLPGTQYF.

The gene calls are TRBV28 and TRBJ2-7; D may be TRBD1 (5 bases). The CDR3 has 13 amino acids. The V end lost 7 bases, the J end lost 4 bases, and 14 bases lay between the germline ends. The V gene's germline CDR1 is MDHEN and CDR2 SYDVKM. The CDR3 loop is CASTTGVRYEQYF. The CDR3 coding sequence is TGTGCCAGCACAACAGGCGTCCGATACGAGCAGTACTTC.

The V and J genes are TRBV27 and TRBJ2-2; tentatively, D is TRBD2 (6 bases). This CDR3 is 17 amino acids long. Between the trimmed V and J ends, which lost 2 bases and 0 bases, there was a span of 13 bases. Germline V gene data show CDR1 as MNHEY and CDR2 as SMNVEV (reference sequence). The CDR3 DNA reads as TGTGCCAGCAGTTTAGGGCTGGGGACTCCGAACACCGGGGAGCTGTTTTTT. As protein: CASSLGLGTPNTGELFF.

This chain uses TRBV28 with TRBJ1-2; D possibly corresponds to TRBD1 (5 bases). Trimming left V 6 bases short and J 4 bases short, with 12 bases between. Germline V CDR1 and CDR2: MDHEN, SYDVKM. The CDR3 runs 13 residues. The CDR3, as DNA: TGTGCCAGCAGCTGGGGGACTCGCTATGGCTACACCTTC. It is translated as CASSWGTRYGYTF.

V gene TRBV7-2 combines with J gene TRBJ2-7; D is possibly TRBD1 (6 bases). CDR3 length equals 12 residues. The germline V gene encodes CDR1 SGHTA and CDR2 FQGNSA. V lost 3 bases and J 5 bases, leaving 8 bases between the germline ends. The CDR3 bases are TGTGCCAGCAGCTTCAGGGGCCACGAGCAGTACTTC. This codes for CASSFRGHEQYF.

The CDR3 DNA follows: TGTGCCAGCAGTTACGGTGGGAGGGCCACCGGGGAGCTGTTTTTT. It codes for CASSYGGRATGELFF. This chain joins TRBV6-5 and TRBJ2-2; 7 bases match TRBD2. The junction had 4 bases not matched to a gene; V was cut back by 2 bases and J by 4 bases. Germline assignment: CDR1 MNHEY and CDR2 SVGAGI. This CDR3 spans 15 amino acids.

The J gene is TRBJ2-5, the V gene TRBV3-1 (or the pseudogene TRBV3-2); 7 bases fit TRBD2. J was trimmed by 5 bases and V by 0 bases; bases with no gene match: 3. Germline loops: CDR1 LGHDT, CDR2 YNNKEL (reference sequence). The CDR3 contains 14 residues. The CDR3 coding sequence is TGTGCCAGCAGCCAAGATCTGGGGGGGGAGACCCAGTACTTC. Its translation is CASSQDLGGETQYF.

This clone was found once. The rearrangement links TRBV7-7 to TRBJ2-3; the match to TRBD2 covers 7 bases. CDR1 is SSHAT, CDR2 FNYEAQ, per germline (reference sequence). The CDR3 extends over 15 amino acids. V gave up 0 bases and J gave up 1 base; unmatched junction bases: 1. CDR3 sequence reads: CASSLAAGGTDTQYF. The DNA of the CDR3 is TGTGCCAGCAGCTTAGCGGCGGGGGGCACAGATACGCAGTATTTT.

Here the CDR3 reads CASSYSPSKAYEQYF. The DNA of the CDR3 is TGTGCCAGCAGTTACTCGCCTAGTAAAGCCTACGAGCAGTACTTC. V and J are TRBV6-2 or TRBV6-3 and TRBJ2-7; no reliable D call. Trimming stripped 0 bases from V and 2 bases from J, with 11 bases between. Germline V gene sequence: CDR1 MNHEY, CDR2 SVGEGT. The CDR3 consists of 15 residues.

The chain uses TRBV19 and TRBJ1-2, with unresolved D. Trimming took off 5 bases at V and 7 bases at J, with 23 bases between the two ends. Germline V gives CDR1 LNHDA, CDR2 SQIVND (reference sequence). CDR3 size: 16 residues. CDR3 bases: TGTGCCAGTAGTGTTGCGTATCGGGCCTCCCGGGGTGGCTACACCTTC. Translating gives CASSVAYRASRGGYTF.

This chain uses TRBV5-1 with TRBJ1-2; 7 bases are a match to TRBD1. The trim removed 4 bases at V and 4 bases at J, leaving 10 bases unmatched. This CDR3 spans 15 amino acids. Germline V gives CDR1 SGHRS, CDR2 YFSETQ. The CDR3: CASSIEGASSYGYTF. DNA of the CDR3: TGCGCCAGCAGCATCGAGGGGGCGTCTAGCTATGGCTACACCTTC.